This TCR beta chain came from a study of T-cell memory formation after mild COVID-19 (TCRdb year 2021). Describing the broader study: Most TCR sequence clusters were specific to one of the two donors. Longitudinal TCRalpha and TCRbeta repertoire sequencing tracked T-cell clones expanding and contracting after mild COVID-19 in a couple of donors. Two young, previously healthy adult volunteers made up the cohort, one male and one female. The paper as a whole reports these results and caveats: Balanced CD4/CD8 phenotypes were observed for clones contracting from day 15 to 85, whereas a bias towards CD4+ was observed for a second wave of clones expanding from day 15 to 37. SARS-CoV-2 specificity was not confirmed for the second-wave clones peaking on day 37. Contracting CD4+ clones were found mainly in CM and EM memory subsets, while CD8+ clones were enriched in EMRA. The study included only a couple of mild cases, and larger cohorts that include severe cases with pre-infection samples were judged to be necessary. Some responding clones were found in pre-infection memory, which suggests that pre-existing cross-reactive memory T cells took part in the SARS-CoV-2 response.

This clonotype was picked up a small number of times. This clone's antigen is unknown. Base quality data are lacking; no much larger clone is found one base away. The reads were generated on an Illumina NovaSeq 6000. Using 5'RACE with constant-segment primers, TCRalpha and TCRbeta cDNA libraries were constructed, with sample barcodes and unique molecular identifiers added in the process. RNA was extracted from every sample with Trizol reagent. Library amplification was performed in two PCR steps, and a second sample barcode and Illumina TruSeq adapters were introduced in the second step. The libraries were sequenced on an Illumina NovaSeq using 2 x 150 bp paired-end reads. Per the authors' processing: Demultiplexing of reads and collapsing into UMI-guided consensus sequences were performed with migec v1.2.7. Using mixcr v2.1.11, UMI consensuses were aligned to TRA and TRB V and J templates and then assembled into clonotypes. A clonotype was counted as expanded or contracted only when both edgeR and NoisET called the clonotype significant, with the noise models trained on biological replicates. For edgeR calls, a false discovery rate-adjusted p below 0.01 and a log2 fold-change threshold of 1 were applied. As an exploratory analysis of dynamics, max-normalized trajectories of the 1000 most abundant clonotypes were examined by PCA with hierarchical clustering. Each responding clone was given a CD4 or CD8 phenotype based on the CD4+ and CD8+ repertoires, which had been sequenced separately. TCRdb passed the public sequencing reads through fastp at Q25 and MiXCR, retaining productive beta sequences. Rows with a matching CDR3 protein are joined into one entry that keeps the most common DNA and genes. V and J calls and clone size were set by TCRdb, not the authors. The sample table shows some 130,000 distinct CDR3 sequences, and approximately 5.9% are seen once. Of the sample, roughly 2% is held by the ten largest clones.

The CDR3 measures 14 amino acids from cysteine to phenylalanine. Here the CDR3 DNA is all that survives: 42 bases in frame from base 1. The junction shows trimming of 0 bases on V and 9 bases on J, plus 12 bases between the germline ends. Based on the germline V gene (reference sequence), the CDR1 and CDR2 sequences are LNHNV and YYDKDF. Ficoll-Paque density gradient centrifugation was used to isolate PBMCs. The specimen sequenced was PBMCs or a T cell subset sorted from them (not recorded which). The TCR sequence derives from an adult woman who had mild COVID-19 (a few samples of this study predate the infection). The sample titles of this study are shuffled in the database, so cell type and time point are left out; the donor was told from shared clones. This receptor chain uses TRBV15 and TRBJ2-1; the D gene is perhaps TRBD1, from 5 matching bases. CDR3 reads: CATSRDLGQGEQFF. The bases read TGTGCCACCAGCAGAGATCTCGGTCAGGGTGAGCAGTTCTTC.